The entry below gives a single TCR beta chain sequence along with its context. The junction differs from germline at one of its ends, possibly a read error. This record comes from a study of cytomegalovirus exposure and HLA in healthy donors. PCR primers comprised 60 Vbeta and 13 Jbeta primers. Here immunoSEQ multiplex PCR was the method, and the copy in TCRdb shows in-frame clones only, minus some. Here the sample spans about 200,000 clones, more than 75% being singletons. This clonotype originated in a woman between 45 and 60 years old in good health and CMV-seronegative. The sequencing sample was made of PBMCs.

CDR3 region: CASSQEEGFDYAYTF. CDR3 sequence (DNA): TGCGCCAGCAGCCAAGAGGAGGGTTTCGACTATGCCTACACCTTC. V usage is TRBV4-3 and J usage is TRBJ1-2; D unclear. There are 15 residues in the CDR3. From germline, CDR1 is LGHNA and CDR2 YSLEER.